The entry below gives a single T cell receptor (beta chain) sequence along with its context. Trimming took 7 bases from V and 8 from J; bases not matched to a gene: 8. CDR1 is LNHDA and CDR2 is SQIVND in the germline V gene (reference sequence). The CDR3 sequence is 15 residues long. In the source study's methods: It was from reference gene primer amplification that nucleated cell counts were estimated. The protocol was immunoSEQ multiplex PCR, while the TCRdb copy is restricted to in-frame clones and leaves out a portion. The V and J calls and clone size were taken over from that table, and D and trimming were inferred from the DNA. The sample yields around 140,000 clones, over 75% seen once. The sample comes from a study of blood T cell repertoires in COVID-19. Study-wide context: COVID-19 samples collected from the United States, Italy and Spain covered acute and convalescent phases. T cells, B-cell-depleted T cells, or PBMCs provided the cDNA or gDNA that served as material.

Input material: peripheral blood. This TCR derives from a man aged 55 to 69 with active or convalescent COVID-19. The genes are TRBV19 and TRBJ2-1, with 13 bases that match TRBD2. The CDR3 nucleotides are TGTGCCAGTACCCCAAGGACTAGCGGGAGTCATGAGCAGTTCTTC. Encoded protein: CASTPRTSGSHEQFF.